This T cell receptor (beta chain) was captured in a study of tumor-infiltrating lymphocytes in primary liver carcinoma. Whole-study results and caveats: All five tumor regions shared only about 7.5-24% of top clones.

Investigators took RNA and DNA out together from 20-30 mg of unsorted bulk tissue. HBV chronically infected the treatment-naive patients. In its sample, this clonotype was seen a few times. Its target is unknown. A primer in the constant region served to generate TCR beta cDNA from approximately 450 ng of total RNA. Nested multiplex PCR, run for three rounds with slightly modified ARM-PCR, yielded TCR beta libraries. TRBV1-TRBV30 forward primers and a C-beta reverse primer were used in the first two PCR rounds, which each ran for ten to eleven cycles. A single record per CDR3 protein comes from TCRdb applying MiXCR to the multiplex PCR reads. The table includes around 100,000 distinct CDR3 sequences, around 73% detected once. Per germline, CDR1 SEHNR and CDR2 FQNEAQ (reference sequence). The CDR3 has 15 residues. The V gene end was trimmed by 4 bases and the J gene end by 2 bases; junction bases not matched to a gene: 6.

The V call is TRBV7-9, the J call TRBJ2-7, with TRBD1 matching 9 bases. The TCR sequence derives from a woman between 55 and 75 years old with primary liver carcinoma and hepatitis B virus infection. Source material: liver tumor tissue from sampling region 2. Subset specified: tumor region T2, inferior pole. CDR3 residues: CASSSSGTGTYEQYF. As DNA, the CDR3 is TGTGCCAGCAGCTCATCCGGGACAGGGACCTACGAGCAGTACTTC.